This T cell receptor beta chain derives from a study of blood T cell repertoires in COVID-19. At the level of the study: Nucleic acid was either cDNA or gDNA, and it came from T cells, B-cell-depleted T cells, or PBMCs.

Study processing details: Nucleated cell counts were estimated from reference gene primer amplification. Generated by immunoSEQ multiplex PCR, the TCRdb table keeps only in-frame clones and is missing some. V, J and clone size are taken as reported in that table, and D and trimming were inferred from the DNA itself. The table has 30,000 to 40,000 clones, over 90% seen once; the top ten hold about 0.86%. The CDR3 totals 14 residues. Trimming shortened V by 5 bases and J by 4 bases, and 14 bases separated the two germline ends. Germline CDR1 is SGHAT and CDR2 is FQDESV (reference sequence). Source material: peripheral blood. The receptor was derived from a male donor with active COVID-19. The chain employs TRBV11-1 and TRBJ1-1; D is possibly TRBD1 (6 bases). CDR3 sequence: CASSGTSRGTEAFF. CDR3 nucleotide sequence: TGTGCCAGCAGCGGAACCTCCAGGGGCACTGAAGCTTTCTTT.